This paragraph reports one TCR beta chain. As yet, its antigen is unknown. Data came from immunoSEQ multiplex PCR; TCRdb stores just in-frame clones and leaves some out. The repertoire holds more than 40,000 clones, with around 31% as singletons. This record comes from a study of tumour-infiltrating T cells in Burkitt lymphoma. At the level of the study: Overall and progression-free survival were predicted by productive clonality. The study's findings and limits: Many Burkitt lymphoma patients shared several public clonotypes.

The CDR3 is 15 residues long. V was clipped by 7 bases and J by 2 bases, with 17 bases between them. Germline assignment: CDR1 MDHEN and CDR2 SYDVKM. The sequence derives from a human donor with Burkitt lymphoma. The V gene is TRBV28, the J gene TRBJ1-2, with D maybe TRBD1 (6 bases). The sequenced sample consisted of tumor tissue. CDR3 amino acids: CASTPWGQGNYGYTF. The CDR3 bases are TGTGCCAGCACCCCTTGGGGACAAGGAAACTATGGCTACACCTTC.